This TCR beta chain appears in the sequencing data of a study of blood T cell repertoires in COVID-19. For the study at large: Donors in the United States, Italy and Spain gave samples during acute or convalescent COVID-19.

Assay used: immunoSEQ multiplex PCR; TCRdb lists only in-frame clones, some missing. The sample yields 20,000 to 30,000 clones, roughly 85% seen once. This TCR was sampled from a human donor in a cohort sampled during active COVID-19. The sequenced sample was peripheral blood.

The chain's CDR3 is CASSAGLNEKLFF. Here the CDR3 DNA reads TGTGCCAGCAGCGCAGGGTTAAATGAAAAACTGTTTTTT. This chain joins TRBV11-3 and TRBJ1-4; possible D gene TRBD1, 5 bases. The CDR3 consists of 13 residues. The V end was cut by 5 bases, the J end by 5 bases, with 9 bases between. Germline values: CDR1 SGHNT, CDR2 YENEEA.